The 27 T cell receptor beta chains given below trace back to one sample, sequenced in a study of T cell repertoires in cytomegalovirus infection. Their target antigens are unknown. A single record per CDR3 protein comes from TCRdb applying MiXCR to the reads. The data show fewer than 1,000,000 distinct CDR3 sequences, approximately 30% seen once. This sample comprised cultured CD8+ T cells from PBMCs, obtained from culture after CMV antigen stimulation. The receptors derive from a human donor in good health (CMV status not recorded). Some clones in this sample may be carry-over from other donors' samples.

The sample holds a few counts of this clonotype. The rearrangement links TRBV6-1 to TRBJ2-1; D is unclear. CDR1 is MNHNS and CDR2 is SASEGT in the germline V gene. The CDR3 loop spans 12 amino acids. V dropped 10 bases and J dropped 5 bases, with 12 bases sitting between them. Written as DNA, the CDR3 is TGTGCCAACATCAGAACCAACAATGAGCAGTTCTTC. Translating gives CANIRTNNEQFF.

In its sample, this clonotype was seen many times. This rearrangement joins TRBV7-2 to TRBJ2-1; 10 bases are shared with TRBD2. J lost 3 bases, V lost 2 bases, and 4 bases had no gene match. This CDR3 is 16 amino acids long. In germline, CDR1 is SGHTA, CDR2 FQGNSA. The CDR3 sequence is CASSLSGGEGYNEQFF. The CDR3 bases are TGTGCCAGCAGCTTAAGCGGGGGGGAAGGCTACAATGAGCAGTTCTTC. The whole variable domain, filled in from reference TRBV7-2 and TRBJ2-1, reads GAGVSQSPSNKVTEKGKDVELRCDPISGHTALYWYRQSLGQGLEFLIYFQGNSAPDKSGLPSDRFSAERTGGSVSTLTIQRTQQEDSAVYLCASSLSGGEGYNEQFFGPGTRLTVL.

CDR3 DNA sequence: TGTGCCAGTAGTATGTGGCTAGCGGGAGCGAGCTCCTACGAGCAGTACTTC. It encodes CASSMWLAGASSYEQYF. This chain joins TRBV19 and TRBJ2-7; TRBD2 agrees at 10 bases. Looked up from germline, CDR1 is LNHDA and CDR2 is SQIVND (reference sequence). With 3 bases clipped from V and 0 bases from J, the junction kept 8 bases outside the gene matches. CDR3 length: 17 residues.

The CDR3 DNA reads TGTGCCAGCTTTAGAGAGGCGGTAAATGGCTACACCTTC. Translating it yields CASFREAVNGYTF. This chain uses TRBV2 with TRBJ1-2; no reliable D call. V lost 8 bases, J lost 6 bases, and 16 bases lay in between. This CDR3 has 13 residues. The V gene's germline CDR1 is SNHLY and CDR2 FYNNEI.

CDR3 bases: TGCGCCAGCAGCTTGAGTCCAGGGAGGATTTATGGCTACACCTTC. Translated, it gives CASSLSPGRIYGYTF. The rearrangement links TRBV5-1 to TRBJ1-2; tentatively, D is TRBD1 (5 bases). The CDR3 consists of 15 residues. CDR1 is SGHRS and CDR2 is YFSETQ in the germline V gene. V lost 1 base and J lost 5, with 15 bases in between.

The CDR3 loop reads CAISPSGTLNTEAFF. CDR3 nucleotide sequence: TGTGCCATCAGTCCCTCTGGGACCTTGAACACTGAAGCTTTCTTT. This chain joins TRBV10-3 and TRBJ1-1; tentative D call: TRBD1 (5 bases). The CDR3 length is 15 residues. V lost 5 bases, J lost 0 bases, and 13 bases lay in between. In germline, CDR1 is ENHRY, CDR2 SYGVKD.

This clonotype was seen a few times. The chain links TRBV20-1 to TRBJ2-1; D unresolved. Between the trimmed V and J ends, which lost 3 bases and 5 bases, there was a span of 17 bases. Germline values: CDR1 DFQATT, CDR2 SNEGSKA (reference sequence). The CDR3 has 15 residues. The CDR3 spells CSASSRLWVDNEQFF. CDR3 coding DNA: TGCAGTGCTAGTTCGAGGTTATGGGTGGACAATGAGCAGTTCTTC.

This clonotype has a single count. The chain has TRBV3-1 and TRBJ2-1; tentatively, D is TRBD2 (6 bases). The CDR3 covers 21 residues. The ends were cut back, 5 bases at V and 7 bases at J, with 36 bases in the middle. Germline V gene data show CDR1 as LGHDT and CDR2 as YNNKEL (reference sequence). The CDR3 DNA reads TGTGCCAGCAGCTTATCCCCTTACTCGGTACCTTCCTTATTAGGAGGGAATGAGCAGTTCTTC. It encodes CASSLSPYSVPSLLGGNEQFF.

This clonotype was seen repeatedly, ten times or more. The CDR3 DNA sequence: TGTGCCAGCAGCTTAGACAGAATGAACACTGAAGCTTTCTTT. Translation gives CASSLDRMNTEAFF. The J gene is TRBJ1-1, the V gene TRBV7-8; D not resolved. From germline, CDR1 is SGHVS and CDR2 FQNEAQ. V dropped 1 base and J dropped 0 bases, with 6 bases sitting between them. The CDR3 sequence is 14 residues long.

This chain links TRBV19 with TRBJ1-2, with D unresolved. With 5 bases removed from V and 4 bases from J, the gap between germline ends came to 5 bases. The germline gives CDR1 LNHDA, CDR2 SQIVND (reference sequence). The CDR3 consists of 11 residues. DNA for the CDR3: TGTGCCAGTAGTGAGCCCTATGGCTACACCTTC. As protein: CASSEPYGYTF.

The chain couples TRBV4-3 to TRBJ2-2; D possibly corresponds to TRBD1 (5 bases). The CDR3 contains 16 residues. Germline V gene sequence: CDR1 LGHNA, CDR2 YSLEER. V lost 0 bases, J lost 9 bases, and 17 bases lay in between. The CDR3 DNA follows: TGCGCCAGCAGCCAAGATGGGCAGGGAAATCCCCGGGAGCTGTTTTTT. Its protein is CASSQDGQGNPRELFF.

The rearrangement joins TRBV20-1 to TRBJ2-7; D not resolved. Trimming took 0 bases from V and 3 from J, leaving 18 bases between them. CDR1 is DFQATT, CDR2 SNEGSKA, per germline (reference sequence). This CDR3 comprises 16 residues. DNA for the CDR3: TGCAGTGCTAGAGACGTACGTGTTGGGCGACTCTACGAGCAGTACTTC. This codes for CSARDVRVGRLYEQYF.

The gene calls are TRBV5-5 and TRBJ1-2, with D uncertain. Germline V gene lookup returns CDR1 SGHKS and CDR2 YYEKEE (reference sequence). There are 15 residues in the CDR3. The V end was cut by 2 bases, the J end by 4 bases, with 15 bases between. CDR3 in DNA: TGTGCCAGCAGCTTTAAATCGCCGGAGGTCTATGGCTACACCTTC. Encoded protein: CASSFKSPEVYGYTF.

In its sample, this clonotype was seen a few times. V and J are TRBV6-5 and TRBJ2-1; a weak D match, TRBD2 (5 bases). Germline CDR1 MNHEY, CDR2 SVGAGI. Trimming left V 2 bases short and J 9 bases short, with 11 bases between. There are 13 residues in the CDR3. CDR3 sequence: CASSYHREGEQFF. CDR3 in DNA: TGTGCCAGCAGTTACCATCGAGAGGGTGAGCAGTTCTTC.

The J gene is TRBJ1-5, the V gene TRBV19, with 7 bases fitting TRBD1. The germline V gene has CDR1 LNHDA and CDR2 SQIVND (reference sequence). The CDR3 is 15 residues long. V shed 3 bases and J 2 bases; nucleotides not matched to a gene: 4. The CDR3 loop reads CASSIGTGGNQPQHF. The DNA of the CDR3 is TGTGCCAGTAGTATTGGAACAGGGGGCAATCAGCCCCAGCATTTT. Using reference TRBV19 and TRBJ1-5 for the parts outside the CDR3, the full variable domain is DGGITQSPKYLFRKEGQNVTLSCEQNLNHDAMYWYRQDPGQGLRLIYYSQIVNDFQKGDIAEGYSVSREKKESFPLTVTSAQKNPTAFYLCASSIGTGGNQPQHFGDGTRLSIL.

This clonotype turned up a few times. The genes are TRBV27 and TRBJ1-4; the D is unclear. CDR3 length equals 14 residues. Trimming stripped 2 bases from V and 10 bases from J, with 14 bases between. Germline CDR1 and CDR2: MNHEY and SMNVEV (reference sequence). The CDR3 DNA sequence: TGTGCCAGCAGTTTAGGTGCCAGCTCGAGAAAACTGTTTTTT. Protein product: CASSLGASSRKLFF. The full variable domain, completed using reference TRBV27 and TRBJ1-4, is EAQVTQNPRYLITVTGKKLTVTCSQNMNHEYMSWYRQDPGLGLRQIYYSMNVEVTDKGDVPEGYKVSRKEKRNFPLILESPSPNQTSLYFCASSLGASSRKLFFGSGTQLSVL.

The V gene is TRBV27, the J gene TRBJ2-1, with D unclear. This CDR3 has 15 residues. Between the trimmed V and J ends, which lost 2 bases and 2 bases, there was a span of 10 bases. CDR1 and CDR2 from the germline V gene are MNHEY and SMNVEV (reference sequence). CDR3 sequence reads: CASSLKFATYNEQFF. DNA for the CDR3: TGTGCCAGCAGTTTAAAGTTTGCTACCTACAATGAGCAGTTCTTC.

The chain carries TRBV6-5 and TRBJ2-3; 10 bases match TRBD1. The CDR3 is 14 amino acids. J lost 4 bases, V lost 5 bases, and 3 bases had no gene match. The germline gives CDR1 MNHEY, CDR2 SVGAGI. CDR3 DNA: TGTGCCAGCAGTACCGGACAGGGGGCAGATACGCAGTATTTT. Translating gives CASSTGQGADTQYF.

This clonotype was observed many times. This chain connects TRBV7-9 to TRBJ2-5, with D perhaps given as TRBD1 or TRBD2 (5 bases each). Germline V lookup: CDR1 SEHNR, CDR2 FQNEAQ (reference sequence). Trimming removed 1 base at V and 5 bases at J, with 8 bases between. The CDR3 has 13 amino acids. The CDR3 nucleotides read TGTGCCAGCAGCTTAGGAGGGGATGAGACCCAGTACTTC. Translation: CASSLGGDETQYF.

This clonotype occurred many times. V usage is TRBV7-2 and J usage is TRBJ2-7; D not resolved. This CDR3 spans 11 amino acids. Looked up from germline, CDR1 is SGHTA and CDR2 is FQGNSA. Trimming left V 5 bases short and J 2 bases short, with 4 bases between. The CDR3 loop is CASSAPYEQYF. The CDR3, as DNA: TGTGCCAGCAGCGCCCCCTACGAGCAGTACTTC.

There are many counts of this clonotype. This chain uses TRBV6-2 or TRBV6-3 with TRBJ2-1, with D uncertain. CDR3 length: 16 residues. With 0 bases removed from V and 3 bases from J, the gap between germline ends came to 12 bases. CDR1 and CDR2 (germline): MNHEY, SVGEGT. The DNA for the CDR3 is TGTGCCAGCAGTTACTCGATAGCCAGCTTCTACAATGAGCAGTTCTTC. This codes for CASSYSIASFYNEQFF.

This clonotype came up a few times. The V and J genes are TRBV20-1 and TRBJ2-5, with D perhaps matching TRBD1 or TRBD2 (5 bases each). From germline, CDR1 is DFQATT and CDR2 SNEGSKA (reference sequence). V lost 4 bases and J 5 bases, leaving 26 bases between the germline ends. This CDR3 has 17 amino acids. The CDR3: CSATLVAGRPQGETQYF. The DNA of the CDR3 is TGCAGTGCTACCCTCGTCGCGGGTCGACCCCAGGGTGAGACCCAGTACTTC.

This clonotype was found a few times. The rearrangement joins TRBV7-6 to TRBJ2-5; 9 positions agree with TRBD2. Trimming took 4 bases from V and 6 from J; bases not matched to a gene: 6. This CDR3 spans 14 amino acids. In germline, CDR1 is SGHVS, CDR2 FNYEAQ. The chain's CDR3 is CASSSGLARKTQYF. CDR3 nucleotide sequence: TGTGCCAGCAGCTCAGGACTAGCGAGGAAGACCCAGTACTTC.

This clonotype was recorded a few times. The V and J genes are TRBV12-3 or TRBV12-4 and TRBJ2-2; a possible D gene is TRBD1 (6 bases). The CDR3 is 15 amino acids. Trimming pared 1 base from V and 3 bases from J, leaving 9 bases between. Written as DNA, the CDR3 is TGTGCCAGCAGTTTAGACAGGGATTACACCGGGGAGCTGTTTTTT. Translation: CASSLDRDYTGELFF.

There are many counts of this clonotype. V usage is TRBV5-5 and J usage is TRBJ1-1; weak D call: TRBD1 (5 bases). V lost 0 bases and J lost 4, with 10 bases in between. In germline, CDR1 is SGHKS, CDR2 YYEKEE (reference sequence). There are 14 residues in the CDR3. CDR3 nucleotides: TGTGCCAGCAGCTTGGCGGCTGGGGGCACTGAAGCTTTCTTT. This encodes CASSLAAGGTEAFF.

There are a few counts of this clonotype. The chain is built from TRBV5-4 and TRBJ2-6; unclear D gene. CDR3 size: 12 residues. Trimming pared 9 bases from V and 4 bases from J, leaving 8 bases between. Germline CDR1 reads SGHNT; CDR2 reads YYREEE (reference sequence). CDR3 DNA sequence: TGTGCCACCGCCCCAGGGGCCAACGTCCTGACTTTC. This sequence encodes CATAPGANVLTF.

The chain employs TRBV2 and TRBJ2-4; TRBD1 agrees at 9 bases. Germline CDR1 and CDR2: SNHLY and FYNNEI. Germline trimming cut 8 bases from V and 6 bases from J; bases unmatched to any gene: 8. CDR3 length: 14 amino acids. The CDR3 protein is CASPRDRDPNIQYF. CDR3 nucleotides: TGTGCCAGCCCCCGGGACAGGGACCCAAACATTCAGTACTTC.